The rows below give T cell receptor beta chains drawn from one sample of a study of CD8+ T cells in alopecia areata. TCRdb's copy holds only in-frame clones and misses some; the assay was immunoSEQ multiplex PCR. Among about 42,000 clones listed, roughly two thirds were seen once. This specimen consisted of CD8+ T cells sorted from blood, obtained at week 4, from a patient treated with tofacitinib. The receptors were gathered from a human donor with alopecia areata. Both conserved end residues are part of each CDR3. The D gene is left open where the match is weak. Expanded clones get a size class; other rows say once, few or many, or leave the size out.

>TRBV29-1|.|TRBJ2-3|TRBD1
CSVEEDRGDTDTQYF
TGCAGCGTTGAAGAAGACAGGGGAGACACAGATACGCAGTATTTT
>TRBV6-5|once|TRBJ1-1|.
CASSYSSSRTTEAFF
TGTGCCAGCAGTTACTCGAGTAGTCGGACCACTGAAGCTTTCTTT
>TRBV29-1|.|TRBJ1-2|TRBD1
CSVQGPNYGYTF
TGCAGCGTACAGGGGCCGAACTATGGCTACACCTTC
>TRBV7-2|.|TRBJ1-2|.
CASSLVTAGVYGYTF
TGTGCCAGCAGCTTAGTGACGGCCGGGGTTTATGGCTACACCTTC
>TRBV5-1|.|TRBJ2-1|.
CASSLDGLEQFF
TGCGCCAGCAGCCTAGACGGACTTGAGCAGTTCTTC
>TRBV29-1|.|TRBJ2-1|TRBD2
CSVERRGVGNEQFF
TGCAGCGTTGAGCGGCGGGGGGTGGGCAATGAGCAGTTCTTC
>TRBV29-1|.|TRBJ1-1|.
CSVGMNTEAFF
TGCAGCGTTGGAATGAACACTGAAGCTTTCTTT
>TRBV19|few|TRBJ2-3|.
CASSIGGDTQYF
TGTGCCAGTAGTATAGGCGGCGACACGCAGTATTTT
>TRBV5-6|.|TRBJ2-1|.
CASSREIALYNEQFF
TGTGCCAGCAGCCGCGAGATCGCCCTATACAATGAGCAGTTCTTC
>TRBV29-1|.|TRBJ2-3|.
CSVEGEFDTQYF
TGCAGCGTTGAAGGGGAGTTTGACACGCAGTATTTT
>TRBV9|.|TRBJ1-1|.
CASAGSTEAFF
TGTGCCAGCGCCGGGAGCACTGAAGCTTTCTTT
>TRBV30|.|TRBJ1-6|.
CAWSVKGSQVLGSPLHF
TGTGCCTGGAGTGTAAAGGGGAGCCAGGTCCTAGGTTCACCCCTCCACTTT
>TRBV11-2|.|TRBJ1-5|.
CASSPGLQTGQPQHF
TGTGCCAGCAGCCCTGGGCTACAGACGGGGCAGCCCCAGCATTTT
>TRBV10-3|few|TRBJ1-6|TRBD1
CAISEAGQQDSPLHF
TGTGCCATCAGTGAGGCGGGACAGCAGGATTCACCCCTCCACTTT
>TRBV29-1|.|TRBJ2-2|.
CSVDRENTGELFF
TGCAGCGTTGACAGGGAAAACACCGGGGAGCTGTTTTTT
>TRBV10-3|.|TRBJ2-5|TRBD2
CAISERDYRSQETQYF
TGTGCCATCAGTGAAAGGGACTACAGATCCCAAGAGACCCAGTACTTC
>TRBV30|once|TRBJ2-7|.
CAWSVGAYEQYF
TGTGCCTGGAGTGTCGGGGCCTACGAGCAGTACTTC
>TRBV30|.|TRBJ1-4|.
CAYALGQAVREKLFF
TGTGCCTACGCCTTGGGACAAGCCGTCAGGGAAAAACTGTTTTTT
>TRBV9|once|TRBJ1-2|TRBD1
CASSDRQGLGVGYTF
TGTGCCAGCAGCGATAGACAGGGCTTAGGAGTCGGGTACACCTTC
>TRBV29-1|.|TRBJ1-1|.
CSVVGGVVTEAFF
TGCAGCGTTGTTGGAGGGGTGGTAACTGAAGCTTTCTTT
>TRBV29-1|.|TRBJ1-2|.
CSVDTGFAESLYGYTF
TGCAGCGTGGACACAGGGTTTGCGGAGTCACTCTATGGCTACACCTTC
>TRBV30|few|TRBJ2-1|TRBD2
CAWDPPSGGAVNEQFF
TGTGCCTGGGACCCTCCTAGCGGGGGGGCAGTCAATGAGCAGTTCTTC
>TRBV7-7|.|TRBJ2-2|.
CASSLGQWNTGELFF
TGTGCCAGCAGCTTAGGACAGTGGAACACCGGGGAGCTGTTTTTT
>TRBV6-5|.|TRBJ1-1|.
CASSYSDSTEAFF
TGTGCCAGCAGTTATTCCGACAGCACTGAAGCTTTCTTT
>TRBV30|.|TRBJ2-5|.
CAWDGGAETQYF
TGTGCCTGGGATGGGGGTGCCGAGACCCAGTACTTC
>TRBV2|once|TRBJ2-6|.
CASSELRVFSGANVLTF
TGTGCCAGCAGTGAATTGCGGGTTTTCTCTGGGGCCAACGTCCTGACTTTC
>TRBV11-2|.|TRBJ2-3|TRBD2
CASSPLSGVTDTQYF
TGTGCCAGCAGCCCCCTAAGCGGGGTCACAGATACGCAGTATTTT
>TRBV27|.|TRBJ2-3|.
CASSDADTQYF
TGTGCCAGCAGTGATGCGGATACGCAGTATTTT
>TRBV7-9|.|TRBJ1-1|.
CATKAPNTEAFF
TGTGCCACAAAGGCGCCTAACACTGAAGCTTTCTTT
>TRBV29-1|.|TRBJ2-3|.
CSVAREGGTDTQYF
TGCAGCGTTGCGCGGGAAGGAGGGACAGATACGCAGTATTTT
>TRBV27|.|TRBJ2-2|.
CASSQRGTGELFF
TGTGCCAGCAGTCAACGGGGAACCGGGGAGCTGTTTTTT
>TRBV19|.|TRBJ1-1|.
CASSIGTDTSNTEAFF
TGTGCCAGTAGTATAGGAACCGACACATCGAACACTGAAGCTTTCTTT
>TRBV30|.|TRBJ2-7|TRBD1
CAWGTGTGGREQYF
TGTGCCTGGGGAACCGGGACAGGGGGTCGGGAGCAGTACTTC
>TRBV7-9|few|TRBJ1-2|TRBD1
CAGSTRDRGSSYGYTF
TGTGCCGGCAGCACCCGCGACAGGGGATCCTCCTATGGCTACACCTTC
>TRBV28|.|TRBJ2-1|.
CASSSTSVYHRDEQFF
TGTGCCAGCAGTTCTACTTCAGTCTATCATAGGGATGAGCAGTTCTTC
>TRBV4-3|few|TRBJ1-2|.
CASSQDSRLMGGYTF
TGCGCCAGCAGCCAAGATTCAAGACTGATGGGAGGCTACACCTTC
>TRBV19|once|TRBJ2-7|TRBD2
CASSMASGDYEQYF
TGTGCCAGTAGTATGGCTAGCGGGGACTACGAGCAGTACTTC
>TRBV7-2|few|TRBJ1-1|TRBD1
CASSPFGQDNAEAFF
TGTGCCAGCAGCCCCTTCGGACAGGATAACGCTGAAGCTTTCTTT
>TRBV7-9|few|TRBJ1-6|.
CASSGEQSNSPLHF
TGTGCCAGCAGCGGGGAGCAGTCCAATTCACCCCTCCACTTT
>TRBV15|.|TRBJ1-6|.
CATSRDRGVNSPLHF
TGTGCCACCAGCAGAGATCGTGGGGTTAATTCACCCCTCCACTTT
>TRBV4-3|.|TRBJ1-1|.
CASSQDSPPRGGTNTEAFF
TGCGCCAGCAGCCAAGACAGCCCTCCTCGAGGGGGTACGAACACTGAAGCTTTCTTT
>TRBV7-6|.|TRBJ1-5|.
CASSLGGGGNQPQHF
TGTGCCAGCAGCTTAGGAGGCGGCGGGAATCAGCCCCAGCATTTT
>TRBV5-1|.|TRBJ2-2|TRBD2
CASSWTSGGPNTGELFF
TGCGCCAGCAGCTGGACTAGCGGGGGCCCAAACACCGGGGAGCTGTTTTTT
>TRBV12-5|few|TRBJ1-4|.
CASGLVDGEKLFF
TGTGCTAGTGGTTTGGTAGACGGGGAAAAACTGTTTTTT
>TRBV5-6|medium-sized|TRBJ2-7|TRBD1
CASSSYRGDSYEQYF
TGTGCCAGCAGCTCGTACAGGGGCGACTCCTACGAGCAGTACTTC
>TRBV4-3|.|TRBJ1-2|.
CASSQATGIGYGYTF
TGCGCCAGCAGCCAGGCCACAGGGATCGGCTATGGCTACACCTTC
>TRBV29-1|.|TRBJ2-3|.
CSVEGSGFTDTQYF
TGCAGCGTTGAGGGATCAGGGTTCACAGATACGCAGTATTTT
>TRBV2|.|TRBJ2-1|TRBD2
CASRGTSGAGYNEQFF
TGTGCCAGCAGGGGGACTAGCGGGGCCGGATACAATGAGCAGTTCTTC
>TRBV29-1|.|TRBJ1-2|.
CSVEDRGQGNYGYTF
TGCAGCGTTGAAGATCGGGGGCAGGGAAACTATGGCTACACCTTC
>TRBV7-8|few|TRBJ1-5|.
CASSLKTGANDQAQHF
TGTGCCAGCAGCTTGAAAACAGGAGCCAACGATCAAGCCCAGCATTTT
>TRBV9|.|TRBJ2-3|.
CASSAFLDTQYF
TGTGCCAGCAGCGCGTTTTTGGATACGCAGTATTTT
>TRBV7-9|once|TRBJ1-5|TRBD1
CASSQTGGKQPQHF
TGTGCCAGCAGCCAAACAGGGGGCAAGCAGCCCCAGCATTTT
>TRBV30|.|TRBJ2-1|.
CAWSVVWGNEQFF
TGTGCCTGGAGTGTAGTGTGGGGGAATGAGCAGTTCTTC
>TRBV7-2|.|TRBJ1-5|.
CASSRTTAVERDQPQHF
TGTGCCAGCAGCCGAACCACCGCGGTGGAGAGGGATCAGCCCCAGCATTTT
>TRBV29-1|.|TRBJ1-2|.
CSVRDSPGGYTF
TGCAGCGTTCGGGACTCGCCGGGAGGCTACACCTTC
>TRBV7-2|.|TRBJ2-2|.
CASSLRLDRAGELFF
TGTGCCAGCAGCCTAAGACTAGATAGAGCCGGGGAGCTGTTTTTT
>TRBV19|few|TRBJ1-1|.
CASKGTSGSSTEAFF
TGTGCCAGTAAGGGGACATCGGGCTCGAGCACTGAAGCTTTCTTT
>TRBV29-1|.|TRBJ2-2|.
CSGTQGNTGELFF
TGCAGCGGGACTCAGGGGAACACCGGGGAGCTGTTTTTT
>TRBV29-1|.|TRBJ2-2|TRBD1
CSVKGTGEKADTGELFF
TGCAGCGTTAAAGGGACAGGGGAAAAAGCGGACACCGGGGAGCTGTTTTTT
>TRBV7-2|few|TRBJ2-1|TRBD1
CASSLVDRVGDEQFF
TGTGCCAGCAGCTTAGTTGACAGGGTGGGAGATGAGCAGTTCTTC